One sample yielded the 22 T cell receptor beta chains listed below, sequenced in a study of vaccination effects on CD4 cells after COVID-19 (dated by TCRdb to 2022 to 2024). No antigen has been identified for these receptors. Receptors were amplified or captured by the immunoSEQ multiplex PCR assay. Imported from immuneACCESS, the table was reduced by TCRdb to in-frame sequences with V and J called. These copies leave out some clones; in studies compared against another copy, an unresolved V gene accounts for under half, and the cause of the remainder is not known. Counted in this sample were roughly 76,000 clones; approximately 81% of them appeared once. Approximately 1.7% of the sample lies in the top ten. To identify antigen-specific CD4+ T cell clonotypes by their expansion, the ViraFEST assay first stimulated PBMC with viral peptide pools and then applied TCR sequencing. After roughly 11 days of culture, CD4+ T cells were isolated with the EasySep CD4+ T cell isolation kit.

Sequenced here: CD4+ T cells from PBMCs cultured with HCoV-229E spike peptides, sampled before COVID-19 vaccination. The cell subset or site label on this specimen signifies: HCoV-229E spike overlapping peptide pool stimulation. The source is a human donor who received a COVID-19 vaccine.

This clone occurred a few times. The gene calls are TRBV5-4 and TRBJ1-6; D remains ambiguous. Germline assignment: CDR1 SGHNT and CDR2 YYREEE (reference sequence). The CDR3 runs to 16 residues. The V gene lost 6 bases and the J gene lost 7 bases, with 20 bases spanning the gap. The CDR3 reads CASTSGTAPNNSPLHF. For the CDR3, the DNA is TGTGCCAGCACCTCGGGCACGGCTCCAAACAATTCACCCCTCCACTTT.

The chain combines TRBV6-4 with TRBJ1-1; D is unclear. The germline CDR1 and CDR2 sequences are MRHNA and SNTAGT. The CDR3 loop spans 12 amino acids. V was pared by 8 bases and J by 0 bases, with 7 bases between. CDR3 sequence: CASENMNTEAFF. The CDR3, as DNA: TGTGCCAGCGAGAACATGAACACTGAAGCTTTCTTT.

This clone showed up just once. The V and J genes are TRBV2 and TRBJ2-1; no clear D gene. From germline, CDR1 is SNHLY and CDR2 FYNNEI. The CDR3 sequence is 11 residues long. V lost 4 bases and J lost 5, with 3 bases in between. The CDR3 coding sequence is TGTGCCAGCAGTGCAAACAATGAGCAGTTCTTC. It encodes CASSANNEQFF.

V usage is TRBV5-1 and J usage is TRBJ2-4; 10 nucleotides align to TRBD1. CDR1 and CDR2 (germline): SGHRS, YFSETQ. V lost 3 bases, J lost 8 bases, and 5 bases stayed unmatched. The CDR3 length is 14 residues. CDR3 coding DNA: TGCGCCAGCAGCTCGCCCGACAGGGGGCACATTCAGTACTTC. This encodes CASSSPDRGHIQYF.

This clone has just a few counts. The chain combines TRBV28 with TRBJ1-4; 8 bases agree with TRBD1. Germline CDR1 and CDR2: MDHEN and SYDVKM. V lost 5 bases, J lost 7 bases, and 6 bases stayed unmatched. CDR3 size: 14 residues. In nucleotides, the CDR3 is TGTGCCAGCAGTAGGACAGGGCGGAGTGAAAAACTGTTTTTT. This codes for CASSRTGRSEKLFF.

This clone appeared a few times. This chain uses TRBV19 with TRBJ1-2; D might be TRBD1 (5 bases). The germline gives CDR1 LNHDA, CDR2 SQIVND (reference sequence). The CDR3 has 14 residues. Trimming left V 6 bases short and J 0 bases short, with 11 bases between. In DNA form, the CDR3 reads TGTGCCAGTAGACCGACAGTGTCTAACTATGGCTACACCTTC. Translated, it gives CASRPTVSNYGYTF.

The rearrangement links TRBV5-1 to TRBJ1-1, with D unclear. Germline V gives CDR1 SGHRS, CDR2 YFSETQ. This CDR3 region has 13 residues. V gave up 0 bases and J gave up 1 base, with 4 bases separating them. The CDR3 DNA is TGCGCCAGCAGCTTGGGGTGGAACACTGAAGCTTTCTTT. It encodes CASSLGWNTEAFF.

This chain connects TRBV19 to TRBJ1-3; 9 bases line up with TRBD1. With V trimmed by 8 bases and J by 3 bases, 2 bases remained unmatched. This CDR3 has 13 residues. CDR1 and CDR2 (germline): LNHDA, SQIVND (reference sequence). The CDR3 is CASSDRGGNTIYF. CDR3 bases: TGTGCCAGTTCGGACAGGGGTGGAAACACCATATATTTT. The whole variable domain, filled in from reference TRBV19 and TRBJ1-3, reads DGGITQSPKYLFRKEGQNVTLSCEQNLNHDAMYWYRQDPGQGLRLIYYSQIVNDFQKGDIAEGYSVSREKKESFPLTVTSAQKNPTAFYLCASSDRGGNTIYFGEGSWLTVV.

The chain uses TRBV5-6 and TRBJ2-3, with D possibly TRBD2 on 5 matching bases. V was clipped by 4 bases and J by 1 base, with 7 bases between them. The CDR3 has 13 residues. CDR1 and CDR2 (germline): SGHDT, YYEEEE. CDR3 sequence (DNA): TGTGCCAGCAGCCTTAGCGGCACAGATACGCAGTATTTT. Translating gives CASSLSGTDTQYF.

This clone was seen only a few times. The CDR3 loop is CASSPAWGDNEKLFF. For the CDR3, the DNA is TGTGCCAGTAGTCCGGCCTGGGGGGATAATGAAAAACTGTTTTTT. The chain combines TRBV19 with TRBJ1-4; maybe TRBD1 (5 bases). The CDR3 covers 15 residues. The germline V gene encodes CDR1 LNHDA and CDR2 SQIVND (reference sequence). V was clipped by 5 bases and J by 4 bases, with 14 bases between them. Based on the CDR3 plus reference TRBV19 and TRBJ1-4, the full variable domain is DGGITQSPKYLFRKEGQNVTLSCEQNLNHDAMYWYRQDPGQGLRLIYYSQIVNDFQKGDIAEGYSVSREKKESFPLTVTSAQKNPTAFYLCASSPAWGDNEKLFFGSGTQLSVL.

The chain is built from TRBV5-4 and TRBJ1-4; 7 bases fit TRBD1. Trimming at V came to 4 bases and at J to 3 bases, leaving 9 bases not matched to a gene. Germline V gene lookup returns CDR1 SGHNT and CDR2 YYREEE (reference sequence). The CDR3 spans 16 residues. The chain's CDR3 is CASSQRQGTANEKLFF. The CDR3 region has the DNA TGTGCCAGCAGCCAAAGACAGGGTACGGCTAATGAAAAACTGTTTTTT.

The chain combines TRBV5-1 with TRBJ2-7; 11 bases are shared with TRBD2. V was pared by 4 bases and J by 3 bases, with 6 bases of the junction left unmatched. This CDR3 contains 15 residues. Germline V gene data show CDR1 as SGHRS and CDR2 as YFSETQ. CDR3 sequence: CASSVGTSGLYEQYV. CDR3 coding DNA: TGCGCCAGCAGCGTGGGGACTAGCGGCCTCTACGAGCAGTACGTC.

The chain's CDR3 is CATKGSSGSNLQETQYF. The CDR3 region has the DNA TGTGCCACCAAAGGATCTAGCGGGTCGAACCTCCAAGAGACCCAGTACTTC. The V call is TRBV24-1, the J call TRBJ2-5; 8 bases fit TRBD2. After removal of 8 bases from V and 1 base from J, the junction contained 14 bases not matched to a gene. This CDR3 has 17 residues. Germline V gene data show CDR1 as KGHDR and CDR2 as SFDVKD.

The chain couples TRBV27 to TRBJ1-2; no reliable D call. V gave up 3 bases and J gave up 8 bases, with 13 bases separating them. This CDR3 contains 13 residues. Germline CDR1 and CDR2: MNHEY and SMNVEV (reference sequence). CDR3 amino acids: CASSFSWVGGYTF. CDR3 nucleotide sequence: TGTGCCAGCAGTTTTAGCTGGGTAGGAGGCTACACCTTC.

This clone was observed a single time. The V and J genes are TRBV27 and TRBJ2-5, with 10 bases matching TRBD1. The trim removed 2 bases at V and 5 bases at J, leaving 2 bases unmatched. Germline-derived CDR1 and CDR2 are MNHEY and SMNVEV (reference sequence). CDR3 length: 14 residues. The CDR3: CASSLRTGGETQYF. The CDR3 coding sequence is TGTGCCAGCAGTTTAAGGACAGGGGGGGAGACCCAGTACTTC.

There are a few counts of this clone. The rearrangement joins TRBV27 to TRBJ2-1; a possible D gene is TRBD2 (5 bases). The germline V and J ends were trimmed by 5 bases and 7 bases, with 12 bases remaining between them. CDR3 size: 13 residues. CDR1 is MNHEY, CDR2 SMNVEV, per germline (reference sequence). CDR3 in amino acids: CASSTPRGNEQFF. The CDR3 bases are TGTGCCAGCAGTACCCCTCGCGGGAATGAGCAGTTCTTC.

This clone was observed a handful of times. The rearrangement uses TRBV28 and TRBJ1-1, with a tentative D call TRBD1 (5 bases). Germline loops: CDR1 MDHEN, CDR2 SYDVKM. The CDR3 has 16 residues. V shed 8 bases and J shed 1 base, with 20 bases lying between them. This chain's CDR3 is CASPRDRAGTNTEAFF. CDR3 in DNA: TGTGCCAGCCCCAGGGACCGCGCGGGTACGAACACTGAAGCTTTCTTT.

This chain links TRBV4-3 with TRBJ2-7, with 7 bases aligning to TRBD2. V lost 0 bases and J lost 2; bases outside the gene matches: 4. The CDR3 loop spans 15 amino acids. The germline V gene has CDR1 LGHNA and CDR2 YSLEER. The CDR3 nucleotides read TGCGCCAGCAGCCAAGATCGGGGGGTCCCCTACGAGCAGTACGTC. Translated: CASSQDRGVPYEQYV.

The V gene is TRBV29-1, the J gene TRBJ1-2; 10 bases fit TRBD1. Trimming took 0 bases from V and 7 from J; bases not matched to a gene: 8. The CDR3 loop spans 15 amino acids. In germline, CDR1 is SQVTM, CDR2 ANQGSEA. The CDR3 protein is CSVEDPDRGRSGYTF. In DNA, the CDR3 is TGCAGCGTTGAAGATCCAGACAGGGGGCGGAGTGGCTACACCTTC.

The V and J genes are TRBV6-2 or TRBV6-3 and TRBJ2-7; 7 nucleotides agree with TRBD1. Germline V CDR1 and CDR2: MNHEY, SVGEGT. The junction had 13 bases not matched to a gene; V was cut back by 6 bases and J by 2 bases. The CDR3 has 16 amino acids. CDR3 protein: CASSRPNDRAAYEQYV. CDR3 coding DNA: TGTGCCAGCAGCCGACCGAATGACAGGGCCGCCTACGAGCAGTACGTC.

In its sample, this clone was seen a few times. The chain has TRBV18 and TRBJ1-4; D unclear. CDR1 and CDR2 (germline): KGHSH, LQKENI. CDR3 size: 15 residues. V was trimmed by 3 bases and J by 5 bases, leaving 13 bases between them. The CDR3, as DNA: TGTGCCAGCTCACCGTTGGACGGGCTAAATGAAAAACTGTTTTTT. Its protein is CASSPLDGLNEKLFF.

This chain links TRBV7-2 with TRBJ2-7, with D hard to call. Trimming took 5 bases from V and 7 from J, leaving 12 bases between them. CDR3 length: 12 amino acids. Germline lookup yields CDR1 SGHTA and CDR2 FQGNSA. The CDR3 reads CASSIFPWEQYV. The CDR3 DNA sequence: TGTGCCAGCAGCATTTTCCCTTGGGAGCAGTACGTC.